The 3 T cell receptor beta chains given below trace back to one sample, sequenced in a study of somatic mutations in cytotoxic T cells in rheumatoid arthritis. The method was immunoSEQ multiplex PCR; TCRdb's version includes in-frame clones alone and lacks a portion of them. The table lists around 3,000 clones, 85% to 90% of them singletons. The sample was CD8+ T cells sorted from blood. The receptors stem from a woman aged 60-70 years with rheumatoid arthritis.

The chain is built from TRBV5-4 and TRBJ2-1, with 7 nucleotides matching TRBD2. Per germline, CDR1 SGHNT and CDR2 YYREEE (reference sequence). Germline trimming cut 1 base from V and 7 bases from J; bases unmatched to any gene: 11. The CDR3 totals 16 residues. CDR3 loop: CASSLRLAALGNEQFF. The CDR3 region has the DNA TGTGCCAGCAGCTTGAGGCTAGCGGCTTTGGGGAATGAGCAGTTCTTC.

This sequence joins TRBV28 and TRBJ1-3; TRBD1 matches 7 bases. The CDR3 covers 15 residues. The germline V gene has CDR1 MDHEN and CDR2 SYDVKM. The trim removed 2 bases at V and 2 bases at J, leaving 3 bases unmatched. The CDR3 sequence is CASSLGQGAGNTIYF. As DNA, the CDR3 is TGTGCCAGCAGTTTAGGGCAGGGGGCTGGAAACACCATATATTTT.

The genes are TRBV19 and TRBJ2-1; weak D call: TRBD2 (5 bases). Trimming took 0 bases from V and 10 from J, leaving 16 bases between them. The CDR3 extends over 15 amino acids. From germline, CDR1 is LNHDA and CDR2 SQIVND (reference sequence). The DNA of the CDR3 is TGTGCCAGTAGTATAGAAGTCTGGGGAGAGAGGGAGCAGTTCTTC. Its protein product is CASSIEVWGEREQFF.